This TCR beta chain derives from a study of OX40 agonist ivuxolimab in advanced cancers. The V end was cut by 0 bases, the J end by 0 bases, with 11 bases between. The CDR3 loop spans 16 amino acids. Germline V CDR1 and CDR2: SGHNT, YYREEE (reference sequence). Profiling relied on immunoSEQ multiplex PCR, and the TCRdb table lists in-frame clones only, not all of them. Of around 60,000 clones listed, less than 95% are singletons. The sequencing here drew on CD4+ or CD8+ T cells sorted from blood, taken in a trial of the OX40 agonist ivuxolimab. This receptor was taken from an adult with an advanced solid tumor such as melanoma, head and neck, liver or kidney cancer. The chain couples TRBV5-4 to TRBJ2-3, with TRBD1 as a possible D gene (6 bases). For the CDR3, the DNA is TGTGCCAGCAGCTTGGCCTGGGACACTAGCACAGATACGCAGTATTTT. Protein: CASSLAWDTSTDTQYF.